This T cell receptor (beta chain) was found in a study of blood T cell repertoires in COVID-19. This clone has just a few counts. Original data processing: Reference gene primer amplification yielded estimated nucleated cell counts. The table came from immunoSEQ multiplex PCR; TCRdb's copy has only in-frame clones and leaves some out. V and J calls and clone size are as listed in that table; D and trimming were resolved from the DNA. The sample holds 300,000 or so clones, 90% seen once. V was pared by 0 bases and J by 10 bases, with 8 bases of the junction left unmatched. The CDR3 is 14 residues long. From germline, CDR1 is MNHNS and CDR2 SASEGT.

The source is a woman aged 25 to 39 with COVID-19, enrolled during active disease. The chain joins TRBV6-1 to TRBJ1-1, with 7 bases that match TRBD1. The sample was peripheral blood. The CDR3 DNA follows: TGTGCCAGCAGTGAAGCGTACAGGGGATGGGTAGCTTTCTTT. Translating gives CASSEAYRGWVAFF.